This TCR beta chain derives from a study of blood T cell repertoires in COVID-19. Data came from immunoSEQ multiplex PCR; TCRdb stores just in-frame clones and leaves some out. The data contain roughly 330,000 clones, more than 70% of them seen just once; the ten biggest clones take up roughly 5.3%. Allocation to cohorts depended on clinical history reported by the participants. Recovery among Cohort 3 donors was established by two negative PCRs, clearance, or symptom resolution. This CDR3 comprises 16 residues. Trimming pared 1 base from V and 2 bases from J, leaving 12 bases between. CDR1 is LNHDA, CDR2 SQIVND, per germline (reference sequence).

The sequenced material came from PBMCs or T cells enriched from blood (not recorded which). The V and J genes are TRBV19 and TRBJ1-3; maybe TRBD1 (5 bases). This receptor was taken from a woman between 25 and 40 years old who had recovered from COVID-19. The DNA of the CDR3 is TGTGCCAGTAGTATAGTCGGAGGGACGGCTGGAAACACCATATATTTT. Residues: CASSIVGGTAGNTIYF.